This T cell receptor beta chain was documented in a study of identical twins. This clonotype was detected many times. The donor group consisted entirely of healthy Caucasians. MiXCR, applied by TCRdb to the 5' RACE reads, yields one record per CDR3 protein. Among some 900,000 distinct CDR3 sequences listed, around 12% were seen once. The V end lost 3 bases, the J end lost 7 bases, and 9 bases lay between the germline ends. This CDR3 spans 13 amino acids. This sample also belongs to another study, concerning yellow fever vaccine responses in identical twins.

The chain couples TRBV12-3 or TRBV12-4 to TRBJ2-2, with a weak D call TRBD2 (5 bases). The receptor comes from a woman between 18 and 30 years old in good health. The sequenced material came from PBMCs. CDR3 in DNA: TGTGCCAGCAGTTTCCGGGAACGCGGGGAGCTGTTTTTT. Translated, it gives CASSFRERGELFF.